Sequencing of this T cell receptor (beta chain) was carried out in a study of T cell repertoires in ileal Crohn's disease. This clone was recorded a few times. This table comes from immunoSEQ multiplex PCR, and its TCRdb copy is limited to in-frame clones, with some not included. The data hold some 7,000 clones, with approximately 80% observed a single time. Germline V lookup: CDR1 MNHNS, CDR2 SASEGT. V gave up 6 bases and J gave up 2 bases; unmatched junction bases: 6. The CDR3 is 14 amino acids. The chain uses TRBV6-1 and TRBJ2-5; 7 bases map to TRBD1. Sequenced: ileal tissue. The TCR was taken from an adult with Crohn's disease. CDR3 DNA: TGTGCCAGCAGGAAGACAGGGAGACAAGAGACCCAGTACTTC. This codes for CASRKTGRQETQYF.